This is a list of T cell receptor beta chains from one sample in a study of cytomegalovirus exposure and HLA in healthy donors. Assay: immunoSEQ multiplex PCR; the TCRdb copy retains only in-frame clones and omits some. The sample includes over 150,000 clones, 84% of them seen just once. Material for sequencing was PBMCs. The origin of the receptors is a man in his late teens or twenties in good health and CMV-seronegative. Both conserved end residues are part of each CDR3. A D gene is named only where the DNA matches it firmly. Where a row states a size, it is once, few, many or the class of an expanded clone; other rows omit it.

V	J	D	size	DNA	CDR3
TRBV19	TRBJ1-4	-	-	TGTGCCAGTAGCCAGGGTGGCAGGGTTTACGAAAAACTGTTTTTT	CASSQGGRVYEKLFF
TRBV6-5	TRBJ1-2	-	-	TGTGCCAGCATGCGACGAGAAACGGGTGGCTACACCTTC	CASMRRETGGYTF
TRBV11-2	TRBJ2-3	TRBD2	-	TGTGCCAGCAGCTTTAGCGGGGGGCAAGATACGCAGTATTTT	CASSFSGGQDTQYF
TRBV10-2	TRBJ2-2	TRBD2	-	TGCGCCAGCAGTTTACTAGCGGGGGGCCCATCGAACACCGGGGAGCTGTTTTTT	CASSLLAGGPSNTGELFF
TRBV28	TRBJ2-1	TRBD2	-	TGTGCCGCCGGCCTAGCGGATATCTCCTACAATGAGCAGTTCTTC	CAAGLADISYNEQFF
TRBV19	TRBJ2-5	-	-	TGTGCCACAGGCGTAGGGGTTCAAGAGACCCAGTACTTC	CATGVGVQETQYF
TRBV11-2	TRBJ2-7	-	-	TGTGCCAGCAGCCCGGGACACCTATCCCACGAGCAGTACTTC	CASSPGHLSHEQYF
TRBV28	TRBJ1-1	-	-	TGTGCCAGCAGTTTTACAGGATCCAACACTGAAGCTTTCTTT	CASSFTGSNTEAFF
TRBV7-9	TRBJ1-2	-	few	TGTGCCAGCAGCTTCAGGAAGGGGCGAGACTATGGCTACACCTTC	CASSFRKGRDYGYTF
TRBV7-3	TRBJ2-1	TRBD1	-	TGTGCCAGCAGCCAGGGACAGGGGGTTCACAATGAGCAGTTCTTC	CASSQGQGVHNEQFF
TRBV6-1	TRBJ2-7	TRBD1	-	TGTGCCAGCAGTGAAGAACAGGGGGGCGCTTACGAGCAGTACTTC	CASSEEQGGAYEQYF
TRBV7-9	TRBJ2-5	-	-	TGTGCCAGCAGCTCCCCGCGGCCTGCACAAGAGACCCAGTACTTC	CASSSPRPAQETQYF
TRBV2	TRBJ2-7	-	-	TGTGCCAGCACCGGGCGGGACTACGAGCAGTACTTC	CASTGRDYEQYF
TRBV30	TRBJ2-1	TRBD2	-	TGTGCCTGCGGGACTAGCAGACACAATGAGCAGTTCTTC	CACGTSRHNEQFF
TRBV7-9	TRBJ1-1	TRBD1	-	TGTGCCGGACAGGGGAACACTGAAGCTTTCTTT	CAGQGNTEAFF
TRBV7-2	TRBJ2-5	TRBD2	-	TGTGCCAGCAGCTTATCTCGTGAGACTAGCGGGAACTTC	CASSLSRETSGNF
TRBV4-1	TRBJ1-1	-	few	TGCGCCAGCAGCCAAGTGAGTACCAGGGACACTGAAGCTTTCTTT	CASSQVSTRDTEAFF
TRBV15	TRBJ2-7	-	-	TGTGCCACCAGCAGAGACAGAACCTACGAGCAGTACTTC	CATSRDRTYEQYF
TRBV7-8	TRBJ2-7	-	-	TGTGCCAGCACCTTGGGGGCAGTATCCTCCTACGAGCAGTACTTC	CASTLGAVSSYEQYF
TRBV6-5	TRBJ1-2	TRBD1	few	TGTGCCAGCAGTCGACAGGGGATAGGGTCGGATGGCTACACCTTC	CASSRQGIGSDGYTF
TRBV5-1	TRBJ2-3	-	-	TGCGCCAGCAGCCCAGCTGGGAGCGCTGCCACAGATACGCAGTATTTT	CASSPAGSAATDTQYF